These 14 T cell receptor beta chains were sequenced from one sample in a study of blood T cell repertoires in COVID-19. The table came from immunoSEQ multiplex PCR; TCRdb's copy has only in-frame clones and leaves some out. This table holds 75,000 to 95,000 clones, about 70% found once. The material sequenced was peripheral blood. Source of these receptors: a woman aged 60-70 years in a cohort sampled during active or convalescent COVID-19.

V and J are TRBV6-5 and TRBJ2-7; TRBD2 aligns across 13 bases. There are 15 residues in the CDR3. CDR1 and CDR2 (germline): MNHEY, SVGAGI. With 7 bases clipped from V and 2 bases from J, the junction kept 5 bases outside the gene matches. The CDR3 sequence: CASNGGTSGAYEQYF. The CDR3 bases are TGTGCCAGCAATGGGGGGACTAGCGGGGCCTACGAGCAGTACTTC.

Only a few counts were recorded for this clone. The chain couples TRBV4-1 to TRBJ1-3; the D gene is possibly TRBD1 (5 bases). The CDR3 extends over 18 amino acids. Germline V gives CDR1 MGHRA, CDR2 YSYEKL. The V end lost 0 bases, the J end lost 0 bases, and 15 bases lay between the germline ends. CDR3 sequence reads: CASSQDPAGLYSGNTIYF. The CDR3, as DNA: TGCGCCAGCAGCCAAGATCCTGCAGGGCTCTACTCTGGAAACACCATATATTTT.

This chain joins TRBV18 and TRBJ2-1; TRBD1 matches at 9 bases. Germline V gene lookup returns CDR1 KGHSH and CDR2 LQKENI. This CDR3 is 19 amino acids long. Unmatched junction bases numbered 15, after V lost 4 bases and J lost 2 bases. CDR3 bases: TGTGCCAGCTCACTAAAATCCGGTTGGGACAGGGAGGCCTACAATGAGCAGTTCTTC. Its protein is CASSLKSGWDREAYNEQFF.

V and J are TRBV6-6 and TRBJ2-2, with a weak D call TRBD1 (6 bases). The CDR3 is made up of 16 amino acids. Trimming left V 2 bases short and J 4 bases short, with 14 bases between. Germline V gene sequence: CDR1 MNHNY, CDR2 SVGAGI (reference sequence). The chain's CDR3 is CASSYRGQLVTGELFF. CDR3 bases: TGTGCCAGCAGTTACCGAGGACAGCTCGTCACCGGGGAGCTGTTTTTT.

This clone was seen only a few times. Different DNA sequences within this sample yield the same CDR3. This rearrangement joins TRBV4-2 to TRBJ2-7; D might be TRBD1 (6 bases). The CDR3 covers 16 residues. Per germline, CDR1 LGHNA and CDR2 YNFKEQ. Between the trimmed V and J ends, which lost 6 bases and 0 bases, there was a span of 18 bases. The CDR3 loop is CASSPGGTGLSYEQYF. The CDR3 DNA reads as TGTGCCAGCAGTCCAGGTGGTACAGGGCTCTCCTACGAGCAGTACTTC.

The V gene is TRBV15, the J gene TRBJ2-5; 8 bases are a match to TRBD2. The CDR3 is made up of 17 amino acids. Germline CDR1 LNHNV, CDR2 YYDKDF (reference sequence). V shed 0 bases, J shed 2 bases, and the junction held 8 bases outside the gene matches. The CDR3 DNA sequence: TGTGCCACCAGCAGAGATCGGTCTAGCGGGTCTCAAGAGACCCAGTACTTC. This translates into CATSRDRSSGSQETQYF.

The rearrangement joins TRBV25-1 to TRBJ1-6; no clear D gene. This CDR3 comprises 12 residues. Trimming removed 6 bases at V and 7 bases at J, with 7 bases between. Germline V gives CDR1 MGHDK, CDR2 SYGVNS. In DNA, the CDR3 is TGTGCCAGCAGGGAACAGAATTCACCCCTCCACTTT. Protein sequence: CASREQNSPLHF.

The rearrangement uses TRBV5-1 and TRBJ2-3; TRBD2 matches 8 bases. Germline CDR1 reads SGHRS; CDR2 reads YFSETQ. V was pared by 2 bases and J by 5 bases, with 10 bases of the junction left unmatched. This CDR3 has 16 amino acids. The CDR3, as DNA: TGCGCCAGCAGCTTCTCGACGGGGGGGCTAAAAGATACGCAGTATTTT. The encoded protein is CASSFSTGGLKDTQYF.

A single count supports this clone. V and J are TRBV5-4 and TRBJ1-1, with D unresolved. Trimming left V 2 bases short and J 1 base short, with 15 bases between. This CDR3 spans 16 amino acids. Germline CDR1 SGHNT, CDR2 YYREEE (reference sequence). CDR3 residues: CASSFGPLSGNTEAFF. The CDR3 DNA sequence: TGTGCCAGCAGCTTCGGCCCCTTGAGCGGGAACACTGAAGCTTTCTTT.

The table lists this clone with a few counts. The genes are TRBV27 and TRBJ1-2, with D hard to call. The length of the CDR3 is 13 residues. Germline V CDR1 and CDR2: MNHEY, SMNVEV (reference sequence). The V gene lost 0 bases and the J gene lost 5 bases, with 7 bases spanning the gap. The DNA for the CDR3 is TGTGCCAGCAGTTTATCGTCGGGTTATGGCTACACCTTC. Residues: CASSLSSGYGYTF.

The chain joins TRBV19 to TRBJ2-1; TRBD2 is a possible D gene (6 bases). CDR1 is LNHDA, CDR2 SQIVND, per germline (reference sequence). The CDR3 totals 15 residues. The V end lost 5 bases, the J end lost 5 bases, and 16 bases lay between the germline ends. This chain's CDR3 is CASSENRLANNEQFF. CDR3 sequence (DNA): TGTGCCAGTAGTGAAAATCGGCTAGCGAACAATGAGCAGTTCTTC.

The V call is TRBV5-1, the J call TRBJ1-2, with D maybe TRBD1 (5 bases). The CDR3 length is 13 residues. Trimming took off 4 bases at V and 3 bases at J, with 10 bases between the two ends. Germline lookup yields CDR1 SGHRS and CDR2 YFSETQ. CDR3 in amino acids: CASSPSGDYGYTF. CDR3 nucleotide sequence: TGCGCCAGCAGCCCCTCGGGGGACTATGGCTACACCTTC.

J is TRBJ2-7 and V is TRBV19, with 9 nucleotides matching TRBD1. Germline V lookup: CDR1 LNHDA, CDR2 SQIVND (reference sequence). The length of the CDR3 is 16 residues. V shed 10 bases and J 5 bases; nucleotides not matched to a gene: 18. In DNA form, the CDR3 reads TGTGCCACCGGGGGTACAGGGGGCACGCGGGGTAACGAGCAGTACTTC. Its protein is CATGGTGGTRGNEQYF.

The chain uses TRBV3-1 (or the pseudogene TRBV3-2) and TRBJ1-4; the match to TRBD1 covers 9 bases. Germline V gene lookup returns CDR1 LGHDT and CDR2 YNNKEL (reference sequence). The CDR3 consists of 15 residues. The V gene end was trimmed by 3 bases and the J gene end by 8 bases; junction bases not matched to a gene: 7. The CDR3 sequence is CASSQGDRVVEKLFF. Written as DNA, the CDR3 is TGTGCCAGCAGCCAGGGGGACAGGGTTGTGGAAAAACTGTTTTTT.